The present entry profiles one TCR beta chain with its context. Its antigen is undetermined. Trimming shortened V by 5 bases and J by 10 bases, and 15 bases separated the two germline ends. The germline CDR1 and CDR2 sequences are SGHTA and FQGNSA. The CDR3 spans 13 residues. Graves' hyperthyroidism was deemed stable absent ophthalmopathy progression within 18 months. RNA transcripts were the template for amplifying TCR beta CDR3 regions. Using the HTBI primer set, a first-round RT-PCR was run on the TCR CDR3. TCRdb called the multiplex PCR reads again in MiXCR, with one record for every CDR3 protein. Counted here are over 90,000 distinct CDR3 sequences, over 45% occurring once; the ten biggest clones make up roughly 24%. This sample stems from a study of T cells in Graves' hyperthyroidism and ophthalmopathy. Broader study findings: It was a median about 6 months before onset that the model predicted ophthalmopathy. Ophthalmopathy cases were set apart from stable hyperthyroidism by a 13 V-J model. Blood also held most thyroid clonotypes expanded beyond 0.001.

What was sequenced was blood. The receptor's source is a man in his forties with Graves' hyperthyroidism. The chain combines TRBV7-2 with TRBJ2-1; a weak D match, TRBD2 (6 bases). As DNA, the CDR3 is TGTGCCAGCAGCCTACCGACTAGGTGGGAGCAGTTCTTC. This sequence encodes CASSLPTRWEQFF.